A selection of T cell receptor beta chains follows, all from one sample in a study of T cell repertoires in cytomegalovirus infection. TCRdb redid the calling of the reads with MiXCR, one entry per CDR3 protein. The sample consists of under 800,000 distinct CDR3 sequences, less than 25% of them appearing once. The sample consisted of CD8+ T cells from PBMCs. The source of these receptors is a human donor in good health (CMV status not recorded). Some clones in this sample may be carry-over from other donors' samples. The CDR3 runs from the conserved cysteine through the conserved F or W. A D gene is named only where the DNA matches it firmly. Clone sizes are given selectively: once, few, many, or a class where the clone is expanded.

d_call j_call v_call clone_size cdr3_nt cdr3_aa
TRBD1 TRBJ2-2 TRBV7-8 many TGTGCCAGCAGCTTAGACCGGGACAGTGAGGTTGCGAACACCGGGGAGCTGTTTTTT CASSLDRDSEVANTGELFF
TRBD1 TRBJ2-1 TRBV7-9 many TGTGCCAGCAGAACCGGGACAGGTGACAATGAGCAGTTCTTC CASRTGTGDNEQFF
. TRBJ2-4 TRBV6-2/TRBV6-3 few TGTGCCAGCGGGCGGGACAAGAAAAACATTCAGTACTTC CASGRDKKNIQYF
. TRBJ1-2 TRBV7-9 . TGTGCCAGCAGCTTAGAATGGGATGGCTACACCTTC CASSLEWDGYTF
. TRBJ1-5 TRBV5-5 . TGTGCCAGCAGCTTGGGGTCGGGGCACCCGAATAGCAATCAGCCCCAGCATTTT CASSLGSGHPNSNQPQHF
. TRBJ1-4 TRBV20-1 few TGCAGTGCTAGAGACAGGGGTTCGGTTAATGAAAAACTGTTTTTT CSARDRGSVNEKLFF
. TRBJ2-3 TRBV10-3 few TGTGCCATCAGACTGAGCACAGATACGCAGTATTTT CAIRLSTDTQYF
. TRBJ2-7 TRBV29-1 . TGCAGCGTTGGACAGGCGAACACCTACGAGCAGTACTTC CSVGQANTYEQYF
. TRBJ1-1 TRBV7-2 medium-sized TGTGCCAGCAGCTTGGGACAAACGAACACTGAAGCTTTCTTT CASSLGQTNTEAFF
. TRBJ2-7 TRBV29-1 . TGCAGCGGGAGAAGCGAGGGGTCGGTTTACGAGCAGTACTTC CSGRSEGSVYEQYF
. TRBJ1-1 TRBV6-2/TRBV6-3 many TGTGCCAGCAGTTATCGGGTAGGACGGAGGTTCACTGAAGCTTTCTTT CASSYRVGRRFTEAFF
TRBD1 TRBJ1-1 TRBV29-1 few TGCAGCGTTGAGCAGGGGGCTTATGTGAACACTGAAGCTTTCTTT CSVEQGAYVNTEAFF
TRBD1 TRBJ2-1 TRBV24-1 few TGTGCCACCAGCCTCCGAGGGACAGGGTCTTACAATGAGCAGTTCTTC CATSLRGTGSYNEQFF
TRBD1 TRBJ2-7 TRBV5-6 . TGTGCCAGCAGCCCGGGACAGGGAACCTACTACGAGCAGTACTTC CASSPGQGTYYEQYF
. TRBJ1-1 TRBV7-6 many TGTGCCAGCAGCCAAGTCGGTGATGAAGCTTTCTTT CASSQVGDEAFF
. TRBJ2-1 TRBV6-6 . TGTGCCAGCAGCCCTATCAGGGACAATGAGCAGTTCTTC CASSPIRDNEQFF
. TRBJ1-1 TRBV6-2/TRBV6-3 once TGTGCCAGCAGTCGGCCCAAGGGGCGAACTGAAGCTTTCTTT CASSRPKGRTEAFF
TRBD1 TRBJ2-2 TRBV29-1 . TGCAGCGTTGCAGGGGGAGTGAACACCGGGGAGCTGTTTTTT CSVAGGVNTGELFF
. TRBJ2-1 TRBV19 . TGTGCCAGTAGTACACAACACTTTTCCTACAATGAGCAGTTCTTC CASSTQHFSYNEQFF
TRBD2 TRBJ2-5 TRBV19 many TGTGCCAGCAGACTAGCGGGGGAAGAGACCCAGTACTTC CASRLAGEETQYF
. TRBJ1-2 TRBV11-3 many TGTGCCAGCAGCTTAGACCGCAGGGGCCCACTCAACTATGGCTACACCTTC CASSLDRRGPLNYGYTF
. TRBJ1-5 TRBV12-5 . TGTGCTAGTGGTCAGGACGGTGGCGGCAGGGGAACAGATCAGCCCCAGCATTTT CASGQDGGGRGTDQPQHF
. TRBJ2-1 TRBV27 many TGTGCCAGCAGTCGACCTCGGGGTGAGCAGTTCTTC CASSRPRGEQFF
. TRBJ2-1 TRBV11-2 many TGTGCCAGCAGCCAAAGGACTGAAAATGAGCAGTTCTTC CASSQRTENEQFF
TRBD1 TRBJ1-1 TRBV29-1 once TGCAGCGTTCCGGGACAGTTAAGGACTGAAGCTTTCTTT CSVPGQLRTEAFF
TRBD2 TRBJ2-5 TRBV7-6 many TGTGCCAGCAGCTGGAGCGGGGGGCAAGAGACCCAGTACTTC CASSWSGGQETQYF
TRBD1 TRBJ2-7 TRBV14 . TGTGCCAGCAGCCAGGGACAGGGACCGTTCTACGAGCAGTACTTC CASSQGQGPFYEQYF
. TRBJ2-5 TRBV7-9 many TGTGCCAGCAGCCGGACGACCCCCCAAGAGACCCAGTACTTC CASSRTTPQETQYF
. TRBJ2-3 TRBV24-1 . TGTGCCACCAGTGATCGTCGAGGGGGGGCAAAGGGAGATACGCAGTATTTT CATSDRRGGAKGDTQYF
TRBD1 TRBJ2-5 TRBV5-1 . TGCGCCAGCAGCCCGGGACAGGGGGTAGAGGAGACCCAGTACTTC CASSPGQGVEETQYF
. TRBJ2-1 TRBV28 many TGTGCCAGCAGTCTCTCGCTAGTTCAGTTCTTC CASSLSLVQFF
. TRBJ1-2 TRBV14 few TGTGCCAGCAGCCAAGTCGGACTCGATACTAACTATGGCTACACCTTC CASSQVGLDTNYGYTF
. TRBJ2-3 TRBV27 few TGTGCCAGCAGTCCCTTGCGCCCTAGCACAGATACGCAGTATTTT CASSPLRPSTDTQYF
. TRBJ1-1 TRBV29-1 few TGCAGCGTTGTGGGGGGCTTGGATCACACTGAAGCTTTCTTT CSVVGGLDHTEAFF
. TRBJ2-2 TRBV28 many TGTGCCAGCAGTTTGTCCGACACCGGGGAGCTGTTTTTT CASSLSDTGELFF
. TRBJ2-5 TRBV6-2/TRBV6-3 . TGTGCCAGCAACCGGGACGTGGAGACCCAGTACTTC CASNRDVETQYF
. TRBJ2-1 TRBV24-1 . TGTGCCACCAGTGATTCTACGGGACATTTCCGGACCCCGAGCAATGAGCAGTTCTTC CATSDSTGHFRTPSNEQFF
. TRBJ2-1 TRBV6-1 . TGTGCCAGCAGTTATTTCCCCCCATATCAAGACAATGAGCAGTTCTTC CASSYFPPYQDNEQFF
. TRBJ1-1 TRBV27 few TGTGCCAGCAGTTTTTTAGGGACGAACACTGAAGCTTTCTTT CASSFLGTNTEAFF
. TRBJ2-1 TRBV7-6 many TGTGCCAGCAGCTCTGACGGGAGCTCCTACAATGAGCAGTTCTTC CASSSDGSSYNEQFF
. TRBJ2-3 TRBV6-1 many TGTGCCAGCAGTGACTACCTCACAGATACGCAGTATTTT CASSDYLTDTQYF
. TRBJ1-1 TRBV29-1 few TGCAGCGCCGAGAGGGGTGAGACTGAAGCTTTCTTT CSAERGETEAFF
. TRBJ1-1 TRBV12-3/TRBV12-4 . TGTGCCAGCACCGTCTGGGACCGGCACACTGAAGCTTTCTTT CASTVWDRHTEAFF
TRBD1 TRBJ1-5 TRBV7-2 many TGTGCCAGCAGCCCTTGGGACAGTTACAATCAGCCCCAGCATTTT CASSPWDSYNQPQHF
. TRBJ2-1 TRBV10-2 once TGCGCCAGCATGGGCTTAGACCTCACCCCCTACAATGAGCAGTTCTTC CASMGLDLTPYNEQFF
. TRBJ2-3 TRBV5-6 . TGTGCCAGCAGCTTGGGATGGCTCGAGGAAGATACGCGGTATTTT CASSLGWLEEDTRYF
. TRBJ2-2 TRBV6-5 . TGTGCCAGCAGTTACTCTGGGCCCACCGGGGAGCTGTTTTTT CASSYSGPTGELFF
. TRBJ2-1 TRBV7-6 many TGTGCCAGCAGCTTAGGTTCGGGCAATGAGCAGTTCTTC CASSLGSGNEQFF
TRBD1 TRBJ1-1 TRBV7-2 few TGTGCCAGCAGCCTCGGGACAGGGGGATGGGATGAAGCTTTCTTT CASSLGTGGWDEAFF
TRBD1 TRBJ1-2 TRBV6-2/TRBV6-3 few TGTGCCAGCAGTCGGACAGGGGCCGCCTATGGCTACACCTTC CASSRTGAAYGYTF
TRBD2 TRBJ2-1 TRBV11-3 . TGTGCCAGCAGCCCCCCCCTGGCGGGGGGGCCCAATGAGCAGTTCTTC CASSPPLAGGPNEQFF
TRBD1 TRBJ2-1 TRBV7-6 many TGTGCCAGCAGCTTAGGGACAGGAGCACATGAGCAGTTCTTC CASSLGTGAHEQFF
TRBD1 TRBJ2-7 TRBV4-2 . TGTGCCAGCAGCCAATCCGGGACAGGGTCCCACGAGCAGTACTTC CASSQSGTGSHEQYF